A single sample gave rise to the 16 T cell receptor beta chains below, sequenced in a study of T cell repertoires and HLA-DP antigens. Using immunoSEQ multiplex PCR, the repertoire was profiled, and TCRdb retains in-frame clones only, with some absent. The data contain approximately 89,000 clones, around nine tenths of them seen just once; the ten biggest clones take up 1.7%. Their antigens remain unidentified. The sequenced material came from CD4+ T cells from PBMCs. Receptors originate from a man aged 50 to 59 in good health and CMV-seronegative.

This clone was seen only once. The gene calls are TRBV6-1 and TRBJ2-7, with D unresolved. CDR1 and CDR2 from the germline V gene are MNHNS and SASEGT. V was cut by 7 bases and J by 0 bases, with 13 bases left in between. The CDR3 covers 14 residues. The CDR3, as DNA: TGTGCCAGCACCCTCGGCCCAAGCTCCTACGAGCAGTACTTC. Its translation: CASTLGPSSYEQYF.

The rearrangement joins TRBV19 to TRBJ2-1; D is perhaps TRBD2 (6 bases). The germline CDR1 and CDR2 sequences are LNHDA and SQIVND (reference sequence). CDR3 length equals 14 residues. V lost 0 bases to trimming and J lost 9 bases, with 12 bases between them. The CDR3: CASSIDGGIGEQFF. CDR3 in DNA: TGTGCCAGTAGTATAGATGGGGGGATAGGTGAGCAGTTCTTC.

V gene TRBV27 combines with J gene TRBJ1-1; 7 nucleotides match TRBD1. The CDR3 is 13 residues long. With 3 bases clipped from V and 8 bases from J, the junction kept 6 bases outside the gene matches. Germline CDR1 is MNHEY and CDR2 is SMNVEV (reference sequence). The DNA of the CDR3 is TGTGCCAGCAGTTTCAGGGGGGTAAAGGAAGCTTTCTTT. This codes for CASSFRGVKEAFF.

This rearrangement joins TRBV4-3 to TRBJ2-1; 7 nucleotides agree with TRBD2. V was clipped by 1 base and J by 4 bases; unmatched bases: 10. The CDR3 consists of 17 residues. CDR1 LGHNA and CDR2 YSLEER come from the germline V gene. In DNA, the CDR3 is TGCGCCAGCAGCCAAGTATCCCTAGCGGAGGCATACAATGAGCAGTTCTTC. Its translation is CASSQVSLAEAYNEQFF.

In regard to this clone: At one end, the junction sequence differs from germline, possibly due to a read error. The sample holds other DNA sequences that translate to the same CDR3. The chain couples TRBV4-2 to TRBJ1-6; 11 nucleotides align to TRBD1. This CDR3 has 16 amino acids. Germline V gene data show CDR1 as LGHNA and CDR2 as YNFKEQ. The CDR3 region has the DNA TGTGCCAGCAGTCAAGATAGGGGACAGGGGGTTTCACCCCTCCACTTT. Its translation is CASSQDRGQGVSPLHF.

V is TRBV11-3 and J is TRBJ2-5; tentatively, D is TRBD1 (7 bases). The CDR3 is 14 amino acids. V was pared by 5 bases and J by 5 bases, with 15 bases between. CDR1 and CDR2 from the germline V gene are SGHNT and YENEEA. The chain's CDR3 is CASSPGGGYETQYF. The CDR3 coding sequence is TGTGCCAGCAGCCCCGGAGGGGGCTATGAGACCCAGTACTTC.

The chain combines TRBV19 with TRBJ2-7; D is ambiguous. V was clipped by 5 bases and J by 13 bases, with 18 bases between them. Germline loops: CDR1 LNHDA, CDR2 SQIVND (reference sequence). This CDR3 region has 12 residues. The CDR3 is CASSPRTAAIYF. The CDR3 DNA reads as TGTGCCAGTAGTCCAAGGACGGCGGCTATATACTTC.

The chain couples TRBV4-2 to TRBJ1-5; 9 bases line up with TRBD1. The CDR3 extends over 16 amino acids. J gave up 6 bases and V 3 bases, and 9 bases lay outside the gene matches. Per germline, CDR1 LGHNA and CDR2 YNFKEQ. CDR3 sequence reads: CASSQGGTGKGQPQHF. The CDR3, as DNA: TGTGCCAGCAGCCAGGGGGGGACAGGGAAGGGTCAGCCCCAGCATTTT.

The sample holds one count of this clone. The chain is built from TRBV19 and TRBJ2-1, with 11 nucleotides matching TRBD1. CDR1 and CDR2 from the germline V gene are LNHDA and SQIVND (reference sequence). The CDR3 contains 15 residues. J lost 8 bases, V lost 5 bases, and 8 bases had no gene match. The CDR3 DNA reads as TGTGCCAGTAGTGGATCTAGGACAGGGGGCGATGAGCAGTTCTTC. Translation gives CASSGSRTGGDEQFF.

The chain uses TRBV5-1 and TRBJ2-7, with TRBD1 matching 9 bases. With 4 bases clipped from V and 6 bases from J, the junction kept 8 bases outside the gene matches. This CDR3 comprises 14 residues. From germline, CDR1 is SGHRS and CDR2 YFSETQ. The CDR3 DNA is TGCGCCAGCAGCCCGGACAGGGGTATTGGCGAGCAGTACTTC. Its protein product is CASSPDRGIGEQYF.

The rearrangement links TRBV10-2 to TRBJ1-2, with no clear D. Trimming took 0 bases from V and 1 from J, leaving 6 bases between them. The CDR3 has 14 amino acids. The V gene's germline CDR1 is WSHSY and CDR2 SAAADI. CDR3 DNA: TGCGCCAGCAGTGAGTCGAGGAGTAACTATGGCTACACCTTC. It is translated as CASSESRSNYGYTF.

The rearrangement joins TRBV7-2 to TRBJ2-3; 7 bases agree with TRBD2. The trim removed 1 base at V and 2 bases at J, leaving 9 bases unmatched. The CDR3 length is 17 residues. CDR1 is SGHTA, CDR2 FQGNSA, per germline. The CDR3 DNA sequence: TGTGCCAGCAGCTTAGGAGCTAGCGGCTCCTCCACAGATACGCAGTATTTT. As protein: CASSLGASGSSTDTQYF.

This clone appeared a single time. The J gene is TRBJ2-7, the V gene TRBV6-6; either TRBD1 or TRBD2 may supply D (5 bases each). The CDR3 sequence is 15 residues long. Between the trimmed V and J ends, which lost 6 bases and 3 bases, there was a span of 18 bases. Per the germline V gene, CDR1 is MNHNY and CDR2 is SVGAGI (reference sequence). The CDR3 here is CASRSRDGGFYEQYF. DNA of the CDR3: TGTGCCAGCAGGTCCCGGGACGGAGGTTTCTACGAGCAGTACTTC.

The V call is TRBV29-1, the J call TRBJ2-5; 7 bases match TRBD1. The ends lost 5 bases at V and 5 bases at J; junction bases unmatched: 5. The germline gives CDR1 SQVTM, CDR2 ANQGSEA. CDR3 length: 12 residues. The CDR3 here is CSVHRGSETQYF. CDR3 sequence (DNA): TGCAGCGTTCACAGGGGATCGGAGACCCAGTACTTC.

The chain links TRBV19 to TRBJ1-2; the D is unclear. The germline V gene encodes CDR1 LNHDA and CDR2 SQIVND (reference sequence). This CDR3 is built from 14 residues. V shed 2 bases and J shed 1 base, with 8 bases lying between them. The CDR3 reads CASSISGSNYGYTF. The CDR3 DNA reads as TGTGCCAGTAGTATAAGTGGCAGTAACTATGGCTACACCTTC.

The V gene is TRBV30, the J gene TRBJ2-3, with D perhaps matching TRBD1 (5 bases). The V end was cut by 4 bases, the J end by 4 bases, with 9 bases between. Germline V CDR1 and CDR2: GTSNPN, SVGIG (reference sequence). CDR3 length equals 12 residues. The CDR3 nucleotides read TGTGCCTGGAAAGGGGATCCAGATACGCAGTATTTT. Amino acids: CAWKGDPDTQYF.